The rows below give T cell receptor beta chains drawn from one sample of a study of graft-versus-host responses after intestinal transplantation. Profiled with immunoSEQ multiplex PCR; TCRdb holds only in-frame clones, not every one. The sample yields about 59,000 clones, around 93% seen once. These TCRs' antigens remain unknown. Specimen: unstimulated CD4+ T cells sorted from spleen or lymph node cells, collected before transplant. The receptors derive from a human donor who was the organ donor for an intestinal transplant. CDR3s include the opening cysteine and the closing phenylalanine or tryptophan. D genes are given only for firm matches. The size entry is marked missing in some rows and otherwise reads once, few, many or a size class.

J gene	clone size	V gene	D gene	CDR3 protein	CDR3 DNA
TRBJ2-7	.	TRBV27	TRBD1	CASSLSMMGQKYEQYF	TGTGCCAGCAGTTTATCCATGATGGGACAGAAATACGAGCAGTACTTC
TRBJ1-2	.	TRBV5-8	TRBD1	CASSWGTGVGYGYTF	TGTGCCAGCAGCTGGGGGACAGGGGTGGGCTATGGCTACACCTTC
TRBJ2-5	.	TRBV6-1	.	CASSEVGRGATQYF	TGTGCCAGCAGTGAAGTCGGCCGGGGCGCCACCCAGTACTTC
TRBJ1-1	.	TRBV7-2	.	CASSWGGGLNTEAFF	TGTGCCAGCAGCTGGGGAGGGGGGCTGAACACTGAAGCTTTCTTT
TRBJ2-7	few	TRBV5-1	TRBD1	CASSPGQGDSYEQYF	TGCGCCAGCAGCCCGGGACAGGGAGACTCCTACGAGCAGTACTTC
TRBJ2-5	few	TRBV11-1	.	CASSFEETQYF	TGTGCCAGCAGCTTTGAAGAGACCCAGTACTTC
TRBJ2-5	once	TRBV9	TRBD2	CASSVGGLAGQETQYF	TGTGCCAGCAGCGTAGGGGGACTAGCGGGGCAAGAGACCCAGTACTTC
TRBJ1-3	once	TRBV7-2	TRBD1	CASSTRTGGAGNTIYF	TGTGCCAGCAGCACCAGGACAGGAGGAGCTGGAAACACCATATATTTT
TRBJ2-7	.	TRBV5-1	.	CASSFSGTRSSYEQYF	TGCGCCAGCAGCTTCTCCGGGACAAGAAGCTCCTACGAGCAGTACTTC
TRBJ2-3	.	TRBV4-1	TRBD2	CASSQTSGGAADTQYF	TGCGCCAGCAGCCAGACTAGCGGGGGGGCGGCAGATACGCAGTATTTT
TRBJ1-6	.	TRBV7-2	TRBD1	CASSLSRTGYSPLHF	TGTGCCAGCAGCTTAAGTAGGACAGGGTATTCACCCCTCCACTTT
TRBJ2-3	once	TRBV2	.	CATTRSSPDTQYF	TGTGCCACCACTCGTAGTAGCCCAGATACGCAGTATTTT
TRBJ2-2	.	TRBV6-1	.	CASSVAGRSTGELFF	TGTGCCAGCAGTGTGGCAGGGAGGTCCACCGGGGAGCTGTTTTTT
TRBJ2-2	.	TRBV5-1	TRBD2	CASSLPAGSVTGELFF	TGCGCCAGCAGCTTGCCAGCGGGGAGCGTCACCGGGGAGCTGTTTTTT
TRBJ2-3	.	TRBV29-1	TRBD2	CSVDRGGPTDTQYF	TGCAGCGTTGACCGGGGGGGTCCCACAGATACGCAGTATTTT
TRBJ2-7	.	TRBV11-3	.	CASSLIGTSYEQYF	TGTGCCAGCAGCTTAATCGGGACAAGTTACGAGCAGTACTTC
TRBJ1-4	once	TRBV7-2	TRBD1	CASSSRDRTNEKLFF	TGTGCCAGCAGCTCTCGGGACAGGACTAATGAAAAACTGTTTTTT
TRBJ2-7	.	TRBV2	.	CASSEALAFAYEQYF	TGTGCCAGCAGTGAAGCGCTGGCCTTCGCCTACGAGCAGTACTTC
TRBJ1-5	.	TRBV2	.	CASRADGGHQPQHF	TGTGCCAGCAGAGCAGACGGCGGCCATCAGCCCCAGCATTTT
TRBJ1-6	.	TRBV7-2	.	CASSLVRVNSPLHF	TGTGCCAGCAGCTTAGTAAGAGTAAATTCACCCCTCCACTTT
TRBJ2-3	.	TRBV4-2	TRBD1	CASSQDSQRDRAGVQYF	TGTGCCAGCAGCCAAGATAGCCAAAGGGACAGAGCTGGGGTGCAGTATTTT
TRBJ2-5	.	TRBV5-4	.	CASSRVGETQYF	TGTGCCAGCAGCAGAGTAGGTGAGACCCAGTACTTC
TRBJ1-6	.	TRBV6-5	TRBD1	CASRTGTVRHSPLHF	TGTGCCAGCAGAACCGGGACAGTCAGACATTCACCCCTCCACTTT
TRBJ1-2	once	TRBV4-2	.	CASSQEGQDGYTF	TGTGCCAGCAGCCAAGAGGGTCAGGATGGCTACACCTTC
TRBJ1-5	.	TRBV19	.	CASSPDERLGNQPQHF	TGTGCCAGTAGTCCCGACGAGAGGCTCGGCAATCAGCCCCAGCATTTT
TRBJ2-3	once	TRBV30	.	CAWMMLVDRTDTQYF	TGTGCCTGGATGATGTTGGTCGACCGCACAGATACGCAGTATTTT
TRBJ1-6	.	TRBV5-1	.	CASSLGPEKGDNSPLHF	TGCGCCAGCAGCTTGGGACCAGAAAAAGGGGATAATTCACCCCTCCACTTT
TRBJ2-3	.	TRBV5-4	TRBD2	CASSLERGLGTDTQYF	TGTGCCAGCAGCTTGGAGCGGGGACTAGGGACAGATACGCAGTATTTT
TRBJ2-1	.	TRBV7-9	TRBD2	CASSFQAGTSYNEQFF	TGTGCCAGCAGCTTTCAAGCGGGGACCTCCTACAATGAGCAGTTCTTC
TRBJ1-1	.	TRBV5-6	.	CASSSRQENTEAFF	TGTGCCAGCAGCTCCAGACAGGAGAACACTGAAGCTTTCTTT
TRBJ2-7	.	TRBV7-9	TRBD1	CASSLGQGILYEQYF	TGTGCCAGCAGCTTAGGACAGGGGATACTGTACGAGCAGTACTTC
TRBJ2-1	.	TRBV13	TRBD2	CASSPLGLAGGPFQDEQFF	TGTGCCAGCAGCCCCCTGGGGCTAGCGGGGGGGCCCTTTCAGGATGAGCAGTTCTTC
TRBJ2-1	once	TRBV9	.	CASKGGDNEQFF	TGTGCCAGCAAAGGGGGGGACAATGAGCAGTTCTTC
TRBJ1-6	.	TRBV6-6	.	CASSYSRGASNSPLHF	TGTGCCAGCAGTTACTCTCGGGGCGCAAGTAATTCACCCCTCCACTTT
TRBJ2-1	.	TRBV7-2	TRBD1	CASSPATGQGNYNEQFF	TGTGCCAGCAGCCCTGCGACAGGACAGGGTAACTACAATGAGCAGTTCTTC
TRBJ1-6	.	TRBV9	.	CASSPAGAYNSPLHF	TGTGCCAGCAGCCCCGCAGGGGCTTATAATTCACCCCTCCACTTT
TRBJ2-3	.	TRBV2	TRBD2	CASSLDSGGVLYTQYF	TGTGCCAGCAGTCTGGATAGCGGGGGCGTCCTATATACGCAGTATTTT
TRBJ1-3	.	TRBV4-2	.	CASSQEGAGIENTIYF	TGTGCCAGCAGCCAAGAAGGTGCAGGGATCGAAAACACCATATATTTT
TRBJ2-4	.	TRBV5-6	TRBD1	CASSLGQGRAKNIQYF	TGTGCCAGCAGCCTGGGACAGGGGAGGGCCAAAAACATTCAGTACTTC
TRBJ2-3	.	TRBV7-7	.	CASSPGTVSTDTQYF	TGTGCTAGCAGCCCCGGGACTGTTAGCACAGATACGCAGTATTTT
TRBJ1-2	.	TRBV19	.	CASSIANYGYTF	TGTGCCAGTAGTATAGCTAACTATGGCTACACCTTC
TRBJ2-5	once	TRBV10-3	TRBD2	CAISFSGGGRKQETQYF	TGTGCCATCAGTTTCTCTGGGGGGGGACGGAAACAAGAGACCCAGTACTTC
TRBJ2-3	.	TRBV2	TRBD2	CASSGGLGRGTDTQYF	TGTGCCAGCAGTGGTGGACTAGGAAGGGGCACAGATACGCAGTATTTT
TRBJ1-1	.	TRBV2	.	CASSKGWNTEAFF	TGTGCCAGCAGTAAGGGTTGGAACACTGAAGCTTTCTTT
TRBJ2-1	.	TRBV7-3	TRBD2	CASSPWTSGTYNEQFF	TGTGCCAGCAGCCCGTGGACTAGCGGGACTTACAATGAGCAGTTCTTC
TRBJ1-6	.	TRBV4-1	.	CASSPRVDSYNSPLHF	TGCGCCAGCAGCCCGAGGGTGGACTCCTATAATTCACCCCTCCACTTT